The clone carrying this T cell receptor (beta chain) has more than one count but fewer than ten. Its antigen is unidentified. This specimen comes from a study of CD8 T cells in ankylosing spondylitis. Study-level points and caveats: Some of these motif variants have turned up before, in reports on reactive arthritis synovial fluid and blood. Clones linked to the disease showed a CD8+ phenotype. They occurred at relatively low frequencies in peripheral blood. A motif in TCR beta, a set of under 10 highly homologous variants, appeared characteristic of ankylosing spondylitis blood.

The CDR3 loop spans 14 amino acids. CDR1 and CDR2 (germline): SGHKS, YYEKEE (reference sequence). Trimming took 3 bases from V and 3 from J; bases not matched to a gene: 3. Quantitative 5'-RACE with molecular barcodes generated TCR beta libraries. TCRdb independently ran MiXCR on the 5' RACE reads; one entry per CDR3 protein. Among about 540,000 distinct CDR3 sequences listed, more than 9.5% were seen once. This sequence was found in a male donor with ankylosing spondylitis. The rearrangement uses TRBV5-5 and TRBJ1-5; TRBD1 matches 7 bases. The sequenced sample was blood, either unsorted or a sorted T cell fraction (not recorded which). The CDR3 region is CASSSGTVNQPQHF. The CDR3 DNA sequence: TGTGCCAGCAGCTCCGGGACAGTCAATCAGCCCCAGCATTTT.